This T cell receptor (beta chain) was sequenced in a study of blood T cell repertoires in COVID-19. The protocol was immunoSEQ multiplex PCR, while the TCRdb copy is restricted to in-frame clones and leaves out a portion. In the table there are 150,000 or so clones, around 84% of which are singletons. CDR3 length: 15 amino acids. Trimming removed 4 bases at V and 4 bases at J, with 13 bases between. Germline-derived CDR1 and CDR2 are LGHNA and YSLEER. This clone was seen only once. The specimen sequenced was peripheral blood. The sequence came from a woman between 50 and 59 years old in a cohort sampled during active or convalescent COVID-19. This chain uses TRBV4-3 with TRBJ1-4; D might be TRBD1 (5 bases). The chain's CDR3 is CASSRNAGFNEKLFF. The CDR3 coding sequence is TGCGCCAGCAGCCGGAACGCAGGGTTTAATGAAAAACTGTTTTTT.